This entry lists 21 T cell receptor beta chains sequenced from one sample in a study of shared clonotypes between healthy human individuals. The table came from immunoSEQ multiplex PCR; TCRdb's copy has only in-frame clones and leaves some out. The table records about 1,500,000 clones, 95% to 97% of them present only once. Sequencing input: naive CD4+ T cells sorted from blood. Subset in this sample: CD45RA+ positively selected. The receptor set was obtained from a man in his thirties or forties in good health.

The rearrangement joins TRBV29-1 to TRBJ2-5; 7 bases match TRBD2. The ends lost 7 bases at V and 1 base at J; junction bases unmatched: 18. The germline CDR1 and CDR2 sequences are SQVTM and ANQGSEA. This CDR3 is built from 17 residues. CDR3 sequence (DNA): TGCAGCGCTCCTCCTTTAACTAGCGTGAGGCCCCAAGAGACCCAGTACTTC. Amino acid sequence: CSAPPLTSVRPQETQYF.

Regarding this clone: In the same sample, other DNA sequences code for this CDR3. The V gene is TRBV9, the J gene TRBJ1-5; a weak D match, TRBD1 (5 bases). Trimming stripped 4 bases from V and 2 bases from J, with 10 bases between. The length of the CDR3 is 14 residues. CDR1 and CDR2 (germline): SGDLS, YYNGEE. The CDR3 DNA sequence: TGTGCCAGCAGCCTAGGGGCCGGCAATCAGCCCCAGCATTTT. The encoded protein is CASSLGAGNQPQHF. The variable domain in full, completed from reference TRBV9 and TRBJ1-5, reads DSGVTQTPKHLITATGQRVTLRCSPRSGDLSVYWYQQSLDQGLQFLIQYYNGEERAKGNILERFSAQQFPDLHSELNLSSLELGDSALYFCASSLGAGNQPQHFGDGTRLSIL.

J is TRBJ2-1 and V is TRBV29-1; 10 bases fit TRBD2. Trimming took 7 bases from V and 6 from J; bases not matched to a gene: 6. Per germline, CDR1 SQVTM and CDR2 ANQGSEA. The length of the CDR3 is 13 residues. CDR3 region: CSGSGRALNEQFF. The CDR3 coding sequence is TGCAGCGGAAGCGGGAGGGCCCTCAATGAGCAGTTCTTC.

J is TRBJ1-3 and V is TRBV18; possibly TRBD1 for D (6 bases). The CDR3 is made up of 15 amino acids. Germline V gives CDR1 KGHSH, CDR2 LQKENI. The germline V and J ends were trimmed by 4 bases and 0 bases, with 10 bases remaining between them. Here the CDR3 DNA reads TGTGCCAGCTCACTCCTGGACAGCTCTGGAAACACCATATATTTT. This gives the protein CASSLLDSSGNTIYF.

The rearrangement joins TRBV7-3 to TRBJ2-1, with D tentatively TRBD2 (6 bases). Deletions cut 6 bases from V and 4 bases from J, with 13 bases between. CDR1 and CDR2 (germline): SGHTA, FQGTGA. The CDR3 runs 14 residues. The CDR3 sequence: CASSLAVDYNEQFF. CDR3 sequence (DNA): TGTGCCAGCAGTTTAGCGGTAGATTACAATGAGCAGTTCTTC.

A word on this clone: Sequence at one end of the junction differs from germline and may be a read error. The chain combines TRBV2 with TRBJ2-5; tentative D call: TRBD1 (6 bases). CDR3 length: 14 residues. Germline loops: CDR1 SNHLY, CDR2 FYNNEI. The CDR3 bases are TGTGCCAGCATCGAGGGACACCGTCAAGGGACCCAGTACTTC. Its translation is CASIEGHRQGTQYF.

CDR3 DNA: TGCAGCGCCCTGACAGTCACAGATACGCAGTATTTT. Translation: CSALTVTDTQYF. The chain couples TRBV29-1 to TRBJ2-3; possible D gene TRBD1, 5 bases. Germline assignment: CDR1 SQVTM and CDR2 ANQGSEA. The ends were cut back, 7 bases at V and 2 bases at J, with 10 bases in the middle. This CDR3 has 12 amino acids.

V usage is TRBV5-8 and J usage is TRBJ1-1; 7 nucleotides line up with TRBD1. CDR1 is SGHTS, CDR2 YDEGEE, per germline. CDR3 size: 15 residues. The V segment lost 0 bases and the J segment 7 bases; nucleotides outside the gene matches: 9. The CDR3 reads CASSLAAGGSGEAFF. The CDR3 DNA is TGTGCCAGCAGCTTGGCGGCAGGGGGGTCGGGTGAAGCTTTCTTT. The full variable domain, its missing parts supplied by reference TRBV5-8 and TRBJ1-1, is EAGVTQSPTHLIKTRGQQATLRCSPISGHTSVYWYQQALGLGLQFLLWYDEGEERNRGNFPPRFSGRQFPNYSSELNVNALELEDSALYLCASSLAAGGSGEAFFGQGTRLTVV.

The table lists this clone with a count of one. CDR3 bases: TGTGCCAGCAGGGAGGGACGCGCAGGGGACGAGCAGTACTTC. This translates into CASREGRAGDEQYF. This rearrangement joins TRBV7-8 to TRBJ2-7; D is perhaps TRBD1 or TRBD2 (6 bases each). V dropped 6 bases and J dropped 5 bases, with 17 bases sitting between them. Germline CDR1 SGHVS, CDR2 FQNEAQ. CDR3 length: 14 residues.

The chain is built from TRBV21-1 and TRBJ1-2. TRBV21-1 is a known pseudogene. This CDR3 has 14 amino acids. This CDR3 reads CASSRPGLEPGYTF. The CDR3 DNA reads as TGTGCCAGCAGTCGCCCTGGTCTGGAACCTGGCTACACCTTC.

J is TRBJ2-2 and V is TRBV29-1, with D perhaps matching TRBD1 (6 bases). This CDR3 region has 13 residues. Trimming took off 7 bases at V and 1 base at J, with 10 bases between the two ends. CDR1 SQVTM and CDR2 ANQGSEA come from the germline V gene. CDR3 protein: CSATDRNTGELFF. The CDR3 DNA reads TGCAGCGCCACGGACAGGAACACCGGGGAGCTGTTTTTT.

The rearrangement joins TRBV11-2 to TRBJ2-7; no definite D call. The V end was cut by 1 base, the J end by 3 bases, with 10 bases between. The CDR3 consists of 14 residues. Germline V gives CDR1 SGHAT, CDR2 FQNNGV. The CDR3: CASSLVFSNYEQYF. In nucleotides, the CDR3 is TGTGCCAGCAGCTTAGTCTTTAGCAACTACGAGCAGTACTTC.

This clone was counted once. The DNA of the CDR3 is TGCGCCAGCAGCTTGGTGGCGGGACAGGGAGACTCTGGAAACACCATATATTTT. Protein product: CASSLVAGQGDSGNTIYF. The chain employs TRBV5-1 and TRBJ1-3, with 9 nucleotides matching TRBD1. Germline loops: CDR1 SGHRS, CDR2 YFSETQ. The CDR3 is made up of 18 amino acids. J gave up 0 bases and V 0 bases, and 7 bases lay outside the gene matches.

The chain joins TRBV7-2 to TRBJ2-7; D gene uncertain. The CDR3 length is 15 residues. Germline CDR1 and CDR2: SGHTA and FQGNSA. The V end lost 0 bases, the J end lost 4 bases, and 13 bases lay between the germline ends. CDR3 in amino acids: CASSLALGRIYEQYF. Written as DNA, the CDR3 is TGTGCCAGCAGCTTAGCTTTAGGCAGGATATACGAGCAGTACTTC.

The chain carries TRBV7-2 and TRBJ1-1; TRBD1 matches at 8 bases. Losses at the gene ends were 1 base for V and 7 bases for J; bases not matched to a gene: 5. This CDR3 has 14 residues. Germline-derived CDR1 and CDR2 are SGHTA and FQGNSA. CDR3 bases: TGTGCCAGCAGCTTAGTGCAGGGGGCGATTGAAGCTTTCTTT. Translation gives CASSLVQGAIEAFF.

This chain joins TRBV18 and TRBJ1-3; TRBD1 agrees at 9 bases. V was clipped by 3 bases and J by 8 bases; unmatched bases: 5. Germline assignment: CDR1 KGHSH and CDR2 LQKENI. The CDR3 has 14 amino acids. The CDR3 reads CASSPSDRGHTIYF. The CDR3, as DNA: TGTGCCAGCTCACCGTCGGACAGGGGCCACACCATATATTTT.

The chain links TRBV6-5 to TRBJ1-4; a weak D match, TRBD1 (6 bases). Germline-derived CDR1 and CDR2 are MNHEY and SVGAGI. V lost 6 bases to trimming and J lost 4 bases, with 15 bases between them. This CDR3 spans 15 amino acids. The CDR3 spells CASRNAGHINEKLFF. CDR3 DNA: TGTGCCAGCAGGAACGCGGGACATATTAATGAAAAACTGTTTTTT.

The chain couples TRBV27 to TRBJ2-7; 7 bases match TRBD1. CDR3 length: 14 amino acids. The V gene end was trimmed by 7 bases and the J gene end by 1 base; junction bases not matched to a gene: 7. Per the germline V gene, CDR1 is MNHEY and CDR2 is SMNVEV (reference sequence). DNA for the CDR3: TGTGCCAGCAAAGGACAGGAACTATCCTACGAGCAGTACTTC. Its translation is CASKGQELSYEQYF.

Details on this clone: Distinct nucleotide sequences in the sample also encode this CDR3. The CDR3 sequence: CASSLVPGSGNTIYF. The CDR3 region has the DNA TGCGCCAGCAGCTTGGTGCCAGGCTCTGGAAACACCATATATTTT. The chain carries TRBV5-1 and TRBJ1-3; D is undetermined. The length of the CDR3 is 15 residues. CDR1 and CDR2 from the germline V gene are SGHRS and YFSETQ. V was cut by 0 bases and J by 0 bases, with 7 bases left in between.

This clone was found a few times. The chain uses TRBV18 and TRBJ2-1; possibly TRBD1 for D (7 bases). Trimming removed 3 bases from V and 8 bases from J, with 17 bases in between. The germline V gene has CDR1 KGHSH and CDR2 LQKENI. This CDR3 contains 15 residues. The CDR3 loop is CASSPGGDRAHEQFF. The CDR3 region has the DNA TGTGCCAGCTCACCGGGAGGCGACAGGGCCCATGAGCAGTTCTTC. Variable domain in full (rest from reference TRBV18 and TRBJ2-1): NAGVMQNPRHLVRRRGQEARLRCSPMKGHSHVYWYRQLPEEGLKFMVYLQKENIIDESGMPKERFSAEFPKEGPSILRIQQVVRGDSAAYFCASSPGGDRAHEQFFGPGTRLTVL.

The genes are TRBV21-1 and TRBJ1-5. TRBV21-1 is a pseudogene. This CDR3 spans 14 amino acids. Here the CDR3 DNA reads TGTGCCAGCAGCAAGGGACGGTACAAACAGCCCCAGCATTTT. This translates into CASSKGRYKQPQHF.